This T cell receptor beta chain was documented in a study of cytomegalovirus exposure and HLA in healthy donors. Points from the study as a whole: Researchers reported from a later analysis that most CMV-associated TCR beta chains appeared HLA-restricted. Using the classifier, cytomegalovirus status was reportedly diagnosed with high specificity and sensitivity.

In the case of this clone: Its cognate antigen is unknown.

PCR employed 60 Vbeta and 13 Jbeta primers. In the original workflow: In a later analysis, 75 million to 95 million unique TCR beta chains included roughly 11 million shared by two or more donors. The protocol was immunoSEQ multiplex PCR, while the TCRdb copy is restricted to in-frame clones and leaves out a portion. V and J calls plus clone size are reproduced from that table; the DNA served to infer D and trimming. Seen here are about 99,000 clones, around 73% observed once, and the top ten hold about 1.7%. The source of this sequence is a woman aged 40 to 50 in good health and CMV-seronegative. Sequenced material: PBMCs.

The CDR3 is CASRGRGTEAFF. CDR3 nucleotides: TGTGCCAGTAGGGGAAGGGGAACTGAAGCTTTCTTT. This chain connects TRBV19 to TRBJ1-1; the D gene is possibly TRBD1 (5 bases). CDR3 length: 12 amino acids. V gave up 6 bases and J gave up 5 bases, with 10 bases separating them. The germline V gene has CDR1 LNHDA and CDR2 SQIVND (reference sequence).